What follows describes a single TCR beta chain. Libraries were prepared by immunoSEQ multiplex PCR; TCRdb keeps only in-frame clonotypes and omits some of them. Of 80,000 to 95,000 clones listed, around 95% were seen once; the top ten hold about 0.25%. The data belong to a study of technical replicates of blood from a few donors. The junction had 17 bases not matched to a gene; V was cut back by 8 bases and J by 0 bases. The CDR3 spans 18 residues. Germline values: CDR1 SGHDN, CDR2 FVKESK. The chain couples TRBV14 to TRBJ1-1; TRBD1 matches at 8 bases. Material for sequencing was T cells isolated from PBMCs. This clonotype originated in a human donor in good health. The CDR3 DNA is TGTGCCAGCCTGCAGGGGCGGAGGACAGGGAAGCTGAACACTGAAGCTTTCTTT. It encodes CASLQGRRTGKLNTEAFF.